This T cell receptor (beta chain) was sequenced for a study of shared clonotypes between healthy human individuals. Study-level results: Roughly 5.3% of naive CD4 clonotypes were common to a few donors. Among the subsets, naive ones generally showed larger estimated richness than memory ones.

The ends lost 3 bases at V and 7 bases at J; junction bases unmatched: 11. Germline V CDR1 and CDR2: LNHDA, SQIVND (reference sequence). There are 16 residues in the CDR3. Clones were read by immunoSEQ multiplex PCR, and TCRdb kept only the in-frame ones, dropping some. This table has about 1.5 million clones, under 99% appearing once. Notes on this clone: The antigen remains unidentified.

The source material was naive CD4+ T cells sorted from blood. The subset was: CD45RA+ positively selected. The chain recombines TRBV19 with TRBJ2-1; 8 nucleotides match TRBD2. This TCR was recovered from a man between 25 and 39 years old in good health. The DNA of the CDR3 is TGTGCCAGTAGTATGAGGAGCGGGAGCCGGAGGAATGAGCAGTTCTTC. Residues: CASSMRSGSRRNEQFF.